The rows below give T cell receptor beta chains drawn from one sample of a study of shared clonotypes between healthy human individuals. Libraries were prepared by immunoSEQ multiplex PCR; TCRdb keeps only in-frame clonotypes and omits some of them. Of 600,000 to 700,000 clones in the sample, 73% were seen once. Sequencing was done on a sample of memory CD4+ T cells sorted from blood. These receptors were obtained from a woman in her thirties in good health. CDR3s include the opening cysteine and the closing phenylalanine or tryptophan. D genes are given only for firm matches. Clone size is not always given. Where it is, it says once, few, many or a class for expanded clones.

v_call: TRBV2; d_call: -; clone_size: -; j_call: TRBJ1-5; cdr3_aa: CASTHGGSNQPQHF; cdr3_nt: TGTGCCAGCACCCATGGAGGGAGCAATCAGCCCCAGCATTTT
v_call: TRBV27; d_call: -; clone_size: -; j_call: TRBJ2-5; cdr3_aa: CASGDVGNQETQYF; cdr3_nt: TGTGCCAGCGGTGACGTCGGGAACCAAGAGACCCAGTACTTC
v_call: TRBV19; d_call: -; clone_size: -; j_call: TRBJ2-5; cdr3_aa: CASSFIAGETQYF; cdr3_nt: TGTGCCAGTAGCTTTATAGCTGGGGAGACCCAGTACTTC
v_call: TRBV7-2; d_call: -; clone_size: -; j_call: TRBJ1-3; cdr3_aa: CASSPNLIGGTGNTIYF; cdr3_nt: TGTGCCAGCAGCCCGAACCTGATAGGGGGAACTGGAAACACCATATATTTT
v_call: TRBV4-1; d_call: -; clone_size: -; j_call: TRBJ2-1; cdr3_aa: CASSQRGVRNEQFF; cdr3_nt: TGCGCCAGCAGCCAACGTGGGGTAAGGAATGAGCAGTTCTTC
v_call: TRBV29-1; d_call: -; clone_size: -; j_call: TRBJ2-2; cdr3_aa: CSVDRGGTGELFF; cdr3_nt: TGCAGCGTTGATCGGGGCGGGACCGGGGAGCTGTTTTTT
v_call: TRBV28; d_call: -; clone_size: -; j_call: TRBJ1-2; cdr3_aa: CASSYASEMTVKTNYGYTF; cdr3_nt: TGTGCCAGCAGTTATGCGTCCGAAATGACAGTGAAAACTAACTATGGCTACACCTTC
v_call: TRBV6-1; d_call: TRBD2; clone_size: -; j_call: TRBJ2-2; cdr3_aa: CASSDAGAVKFGELFF; cdr3_nt: TGTGCCAGCAGTGATGCGGGAGCGGTTAAGTTCGGGGAGCTGTTTTTT
v_call: TRBV28; d_call: TRBD1; clone_size: -; j_call: TRBJ1-1; cdr3_aa: CASRGRTGGNTEAFF; cdr3_nt: TGTGCCAGCAGGGGAAGGACAGGGGGAAACACTGAAGCTTTCTTT
v_call: TRBV7-9; d_call: -; clone_size: -; j_call: TRBJ2-1; cdr3_aa: CASSYNEQFF; cdr3_nt: TGTGCCAGCAGCTACAATGAGCAGTTCTTC
v_call: TRBV29-1; d_call: TRBD2; clone_size: -; j_call: TRBJ2-1; cdr3_aa: CSVLLAGDSDEQFF; cdr3_nt: TGCAGCGTATTACTAGCGGGAGATTCGGATGAGCAGTTCTTC
v_call: TRBV9; d_call: TRBD1; clone_size: -; j_call: TRBJ2-7; cdr3_aa: CASSVGTGGGTYEQYF; cdr3_nt: TGTGCCAGCAGCGTAGGGACAGGCGGAGGAACCTACGAGCAGTACTTC
v_call: TRBV7-8; d_call: -; clone_size: -; j_call: TRBJ2-1; cdr3_aa: CASSLGRNEQFF; cdr3_nt: TGTGCCAGCAGCTTAGGCAGGAATGAGCAGTTCTTC
v_call: TRBV6-1; d_call: -; clone_size: -; j_call: TRBJ1-5; cdr3_aa: CASSEGQLNQPQHF; cdr3_nt: TGTGCCAGCAGTGAAGGACAGCTCAATCAGCCCCAGCATTTT
v_call: TRBV9; d_call: -; clone_size: -; j_call: TRBJ2-3; cdr3_aa: CASSVATISTDTQYF; cdr3_nt: TGTGCCAGCAGCGTAGCCACCATCAGCACAGATACGCAGTATTTT
v_call: TRBV4-1; d_call: -; clone_size: few; j_call: TRBJ2-1; cdr3_aa: CASSQEPGVDIDNEQFF; cdr3_nt: TGCGCCAGCAGCCAAGAACCCGGGGTCGATATAGACAATGAGCAGTTCTTC
v_call: TRBV7-9; d_call: TRBD1; clone_size: -; j_call: TRBJ1-2; cdr3_aa: CASSLGDSYGYTF; cdr3_nt: TGTGCCAGCAGCTTAGGGGACAGCTATGGCTACACCTTC
v_call: TRBV5-5; d_call: -; clone_size: -; j_call: TRBJ2-5; cdr3_aa: CASSLPDSPGTQYF; cdr3_nt: TGTGCCAGCAGCTTGCCGGACTCTCCAGGGACCCAGTACTTC
v_call: TRBV28; d_call: -; clone_size: -; j_call: TRBJ1-1; cdr3_aa: CASKSLGGNTEAFF; cdr3_nt: TGTGCCAGCAAATCCCTAGGGGGGAACACTGAAGCTTTCTTT
v_call: TRBV5-1; d_call: -; clone_size: -; j_call: TRBJ1-1; cdr3_aa: CASSLGLQAPAGTEAFF; cdr3_nt: TGCGCCAGCAGCTTGGGATTACAGGCACCGGCGGGCACTGAAGCTTTCTTT
v_call: TRBV29-1; d_call: TRBD1; clone_size: -; j_call: TRBJ2-7; cdr3_aa: CSVGGDRSGYEQYF; cdr3_nt: TGCAGCGTTGGTGGGGACAGGAGTGGTTACGAGCAGTACTTC
v_call: TRBV11-2; d_call: -; clone_size: -; j_call: TRBJ2-3; cdr3_aa: CASSSTSDTQYF; cdr3_nt: TGTGCCAGCAGCTCTACGTCGGATACGCAGTATTTT
v_call: TRBV28; d_call: TRBD1; clone_size: few; j_call: TRBJ1-1; cdr3_aa: CASLRQGSTEAFF; cdr3_nt: TGTGCCAGCCTCCGACAGGGCTCGACTGAAGCTTTCTTT
v_call: TRBV19; d_call: -; clone_size: -; j_call: TRBJ2-1; cdr3_aa: CASSIGAGFPTSLF; cdr3_nt: TGTGCCAGTAGTATAGGGGCAGGGTTTCCCACCTCGCTCTTC
v_call: TRBV4-1; d_call: -; clone_size: -; j_call: TRBJ1-2; cdr3_aa: CASSQDSMSGRVNYGYTF; cdr3_nt: TGCGCCAGCAGCCAAGATAGCATGTCGGGACGGGTAAACTATGGCTACACCTTC
v_call: TRBV7-9; d_call: -; clone_size: many; j_call: TRBJ1-2; cdr3_aa: CASSLATVSLFGYTF; cdr3_nt: TGTGCCAGCAGCTTAGCGACAGTTTCTTTATTCGGCTACACCTTC
v_call: TRBV21-1; d_call: -; clone_size: once; j_call: TRBJ2-1; cdr3_aa: CASRLFIAHHSDNEQFF; cdr3_nt: TGTGCCAGCAGACTGTTCATAGCACACCATTCCGACAATGAGCAGTTCTTC
v_call: TRBV29-1; d_call: -; clone_size: -; j_call: TRBJ2-7; cdr3_aa: CSASLRGHEQYF; cdr3_nt: TGCAGCGCGAGTCTCAGGGGACACGAGCAGTACTTC
v_call: TRBV7-3; d_call: -; clone_size: -; j_call: TRBJ2-2; cdr3_aa: CASSLMGRNTGELFF; cdr3_nt: TGTGCCAGCAGCTTAATGGGGAGGAACACCGGGGAGCTGTTTTTT
v_call: TRBV28; d_call: -; clone_size: -; j_call: TRBJ1-4; cdr3_aa: CASSFFLWGAQNEKLFF; cdr3_nt: TGTGCCAGCAGTTTTTTCTTGTGGGGAGCACAAAATGAAAAACTGTTTTTT
v_call: TRBV7-2; d_call: -; clone_size: -; j_call: TRBJ2-7; cdr3_aa: CASSLKVLPVYEQYF; cdr3_nt: TGTGCCAGCAGCTTAAAAGTCCTACCCGTATACGAGCAGTACTTC
v_call: TRBV6-5; d_call: -; clone_size: few; j_call: TRBJ1-2; cdr3_aa: CASSSVSGNYGYTF; cdr3_nt: TGTGCCAGCAGTTCGGTGTCAGGGAACTATGGCTACACCTTC
v_call: TRBV19; d_call: -; clone_size: -; j_call: TRBJ1-1; cdr3_aa: CASSILPQGTTEAFF; cdr3_nt: TGTGCCAGTAGTATACTCCCCCAGGGAACCACTGAAGCTTTCTTT
v_call: TRBV5-1; d_call: -; clone_size: once; j_call: TRBJ2-5; cdr3_aa: CASSGTPGPQETQYF; cdr3_nt: TGCGCCAGCAGCGGGACCCCGGGACCACAAGAGACCCAGTACTTC
v_call: TRBV4-1; d_call: TRBD1; clone_size: -; j_call: TRBJ2-7; cdr3_aa: CASSQDTDRAVLYEQYF; cdr3_nt: TGCGCCAGCAGCCAAGACACCGACAGGGCAGTCCTCTACGAGCAGTACTTC
v_call: TRBV7-9; d_call: -; clone_size: -; j_call: TRBJ1-5; cdr3_aa: CASSLDRDNQPQHF; cdr3_nt: TGTGCCAGCAGCTTAGACAGGGATAATCAGCCCCAGCATTTT
v_call: TRBV11-2; d_call: -; clone_size: -; j_call: TRBJ2-1; cdr3_aa: CASSPRQAQFF; cdr3_nt: TGTGCCAGCAGCCCTCGACAGGCACAGTTCTTC
v_call: TRBV14; d_call: -; clone_size: -; j_call: TRBJ1-2; cdr3_aa: CASSQGNRAYGYTF; cdr3_nt: TGTGCCAGCAGCCAAGGGAACAGGGCCTATGGCTACACCTTC
v_call: TRBV29-1; d_call: TRBD2; clone_size: -; j_call: TRBJ2-5; cdr3_aa: CSVALADQETQYF; cdr3_nt: TGCAGCGTTGCCCTAGCGGACCAAGAGACCCAGTACTTC
v_call: TRBV11-2; d_call: TRBD1; clone_size: -; j_call: TRBJ1-4; cdr3_aa: CASSLWRGLGEKLFF; cdr3_nt: TGTGCCAGCAGCTTATGGAGGGGGCTTGGGGAAAAACTGTTTTTT
v_call: TRBV7-9; d_call: -; clone_size: -; j_call: TRBJ1-1; cdr3_aa: CASSLAAGVGAEAFF; cdr3_nt: TGTGCCAGCAGCTTAGCTGCCGGGGTGGGTGCTGAAGCTTTCTTT